This T cell receptor (beta chain) was captured by sequencing in a study of shared clonotypes between healthy human individuals. As for the study in general: There were three CD4 naive, three CD4 memory, two CD8 naive and one CD8 memory plates per donor. Study-wide findings and caveats: Lower generation probabilities were found for non-shared clonotypes than for those shared by all four donors.

Germline V gene sequence: CDR1 SGHTA, CDR2 FQGTGA. The CDR3 is made up of 17 amino acids. Trimming left V 0 bases short and J 1 base short, with 14 bases between. On this clone itself: Its antigen is undetermined.

Produced via immunoSEQ multiplex PCR; TCRdb's table is partial and in-frame only. The data hold roughly 2.2 million clones, with just over 90% observed a single time. V is TRBV7-3 and J is TRBJ2-3; TRBD1 might be the D (5 bases). Specimen: naive CD4+ T cells from PBMCs. Subset indicated: CD45RA+ positively selected. This TCR derives from a man aged 18 to 29 in good health. Some clones in this sample may be carry-over from other donors' samples. CDR3 in DNA: TGTGCCAGCAGCTTAACGGGGTACCAGGGCCGCACAGATACGCAGTATTTT. Translated: CASSLTGYQGRTDTQYF.